The following is a T cell receptor (beta chain) sequence with its context. The CDR3 is made up of 17 amino acids. Trimming cost V 1 base and J 5 bases; bases outside gene matches: 9. CDR1 and CDR2 (germline): MDHEN, SYDVKM. This entry belongs to a study of T cell responses to AZD1222 COVID-19 vaccine. TCRdb's copy holds only in-frame clones and misses some; the assay was immunoSEQ multiplex PCR. The sample carries about 120,000 clones, nearly 90% recorded once. The sample here was peripheral blood, taken on day 0 of AZD1222 vaccination. The rearrangement links TRBV28 to TRBJ1-5; 9 nucleotides match TRBD1. The source of this sequence is an adult in good health. This CDR3 reads CASSLYGQGHLHQPQHF. DNA for the CDR3: TGTGCCAGCAGTTTATACGGACAGGGGCATTTGCATCAGCCCCAGCATTTT.